This section outlines one T cell receptor (beta chain) sequence together with its context. Assay used: immunoSEQ multiplex PCR; TCRdb lists only in-frame clones, some missing. This sample has around 450,000 clones, with roughly 88% found just once. Indicated treatment: 15 to 20 received Ad26.COV2.S at low or high dose, single or two shots; several received placebo; per-sample allocation not given. The samples were gathered on day 63 after the first injection of vaccine or placebo. This sample was included in a study of Ad26.COV2.S vaccination and SARS-CoV-2 variants. This CDR3 comprises 13 residues. Trimming removed 0 bases at V and 9 bases at J, with 6 bases between. The V gene's germline CDR1 is ENHRY and CDR2 SYGVKD.

V is TRBV10-3 and J is TRBJ1-6; D unclear. The receptor comes from a person aged 18-65 years who received the Ad26.COV2.S COVID-19 vaccine or a placebo. Sample: peripheral blood, taken in a trial of Ad26.COV2.S vaccine versus placebo. CDR3 in amino acids: CAISESEGSPLHF. CDR3 DNA sequence: TGTGCCATCAGTGAGTCCGAAGGTTCACCCCTCCACTTT.